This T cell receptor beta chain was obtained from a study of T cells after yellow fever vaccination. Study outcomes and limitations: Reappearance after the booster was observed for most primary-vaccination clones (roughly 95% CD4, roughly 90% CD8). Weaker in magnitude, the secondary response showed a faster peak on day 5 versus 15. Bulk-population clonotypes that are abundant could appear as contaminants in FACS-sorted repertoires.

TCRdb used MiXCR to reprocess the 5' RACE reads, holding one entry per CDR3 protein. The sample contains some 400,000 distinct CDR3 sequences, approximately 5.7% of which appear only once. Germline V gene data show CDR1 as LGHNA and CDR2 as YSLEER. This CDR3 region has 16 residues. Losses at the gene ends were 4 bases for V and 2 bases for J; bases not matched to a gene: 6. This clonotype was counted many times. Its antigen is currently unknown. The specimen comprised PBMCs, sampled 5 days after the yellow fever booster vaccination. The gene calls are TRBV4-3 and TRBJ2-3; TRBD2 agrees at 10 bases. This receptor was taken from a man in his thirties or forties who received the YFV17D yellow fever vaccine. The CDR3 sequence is CASSPGGLAVTDTQYF. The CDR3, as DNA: TGCGCCAGCAGCCCGGGAGGACTAGCGGTCACAGATACGCAGTATTTT.